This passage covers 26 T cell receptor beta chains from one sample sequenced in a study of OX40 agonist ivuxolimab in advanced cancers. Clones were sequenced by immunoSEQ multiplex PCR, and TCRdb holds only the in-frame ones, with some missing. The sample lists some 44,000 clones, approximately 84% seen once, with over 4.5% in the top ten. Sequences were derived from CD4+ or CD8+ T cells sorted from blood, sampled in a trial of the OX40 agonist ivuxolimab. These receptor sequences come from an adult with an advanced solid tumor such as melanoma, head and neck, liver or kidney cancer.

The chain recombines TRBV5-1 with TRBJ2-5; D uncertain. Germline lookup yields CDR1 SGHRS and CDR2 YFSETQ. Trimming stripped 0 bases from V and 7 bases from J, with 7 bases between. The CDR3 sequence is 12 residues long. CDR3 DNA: TGCGCCAGCAGCTTGGAGGTCGGGACCCAGTACTTC. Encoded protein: CASSLEVGTQYF.

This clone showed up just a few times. CDR3: CASSQDALSRNEQFF. The CDR3, as DNA: TGCGCCAGCAGCCAAGATGCGTTGTCTCGAAATGAGCAGTTCTTC. The rearrangement links TRBV4-1 to TRBJ2-1; no definite D call. Germline V CDR1 and CDR2: MGHRA, YSYEKL. This CDR3 comprises 15 residues. The V end lost 0 bases, the J end lost 7 bases, and 13 bases lay between the germline ends.

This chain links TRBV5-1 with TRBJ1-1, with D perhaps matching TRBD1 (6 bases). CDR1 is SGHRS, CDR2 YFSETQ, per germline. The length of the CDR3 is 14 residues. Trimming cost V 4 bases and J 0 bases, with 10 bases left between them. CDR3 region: CASSTGPLNTEAFF. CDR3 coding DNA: TGCGCCAGCAGCACAGGGCCCTTGAACACTGAAGCTTTCTTT.

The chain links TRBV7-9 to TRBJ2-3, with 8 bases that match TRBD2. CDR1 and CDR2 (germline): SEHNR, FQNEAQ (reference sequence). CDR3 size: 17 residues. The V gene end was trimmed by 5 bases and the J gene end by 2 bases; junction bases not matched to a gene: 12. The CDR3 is CASSQNAGGRNTDTQYF. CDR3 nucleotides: TGTGCCAGCAGCCAAAACGCGGGGGGCAGGAACACAGATACGCAGTATTTT. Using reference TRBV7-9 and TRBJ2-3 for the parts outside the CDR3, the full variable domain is DTGVSQNPRHKITKRGQNVTFRCDPISEHNRLYWYRQTLGQGPEFLTYFQNEAQLEKSRLLSDRFSAERPKGSFSTLEIQRTEQGDSAMYLCASSQNAGGRNTDTQYFGPGTRLTVL.

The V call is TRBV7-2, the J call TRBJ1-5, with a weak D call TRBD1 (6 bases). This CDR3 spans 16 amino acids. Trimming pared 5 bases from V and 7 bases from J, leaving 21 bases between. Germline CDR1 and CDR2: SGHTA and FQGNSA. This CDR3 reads CASSVEVAGGRQPQHF. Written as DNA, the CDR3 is TGTGCCAGCAGCGTAGAGGTAGCCGGGGGCAGACAGCCCCAGCATTTT.

CDR3 DNA: TGTGCCAGCAGTTTATATACTAGCGGGAGACGGTACGAGCAGTACTTC. It is translated as CASSLYTSGRRYEQYF. The chain links TRBV28 to TRBJ2-5, with TRBD2 identical over 11 bases. The J call is uncertain, as TRBJ2-7 better fits the DNA end. The V gene's germline CDR1 is MDHEN and CDR2 SYDVKM. The CDR3 runs 16 residues.

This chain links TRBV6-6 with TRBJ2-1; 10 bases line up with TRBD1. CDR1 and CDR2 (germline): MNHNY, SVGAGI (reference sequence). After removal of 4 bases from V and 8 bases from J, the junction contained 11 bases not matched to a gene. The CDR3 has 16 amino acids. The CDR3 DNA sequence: TGTGCCAGCAGTTTCCTCCCGGGACAGGGGAGGGATGAGCAGTTCTTC. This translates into CASSFLPGQGRDEQFF.

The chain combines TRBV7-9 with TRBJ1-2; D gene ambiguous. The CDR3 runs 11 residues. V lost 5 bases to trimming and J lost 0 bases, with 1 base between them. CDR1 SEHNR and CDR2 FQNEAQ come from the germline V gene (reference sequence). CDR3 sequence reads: CASSTNYGYTF. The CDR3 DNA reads TGTGCCAGCAGCACTAACTATGGCTACACCTTC.

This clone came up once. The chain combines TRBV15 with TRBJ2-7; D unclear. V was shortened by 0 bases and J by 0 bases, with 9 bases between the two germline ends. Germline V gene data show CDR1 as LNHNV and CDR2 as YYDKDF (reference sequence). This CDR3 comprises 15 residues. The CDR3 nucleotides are TGTGCCACCAGCAGAGATTTTATAAGCTCCTACGAGCAGTACTTC. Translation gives CATSRDFISSYEQYF. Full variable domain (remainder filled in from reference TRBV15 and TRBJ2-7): DAMVIQNPRYQVTQFGKPVTLSCSQTLNHNVMYWYQQKSSQAPKLLFHYYDKDFNNEADTPDNFQSRRPNTSFCFLDIRSPGLGDTAMYLCATSRDFISSYEQYFGPGTRLTVT.

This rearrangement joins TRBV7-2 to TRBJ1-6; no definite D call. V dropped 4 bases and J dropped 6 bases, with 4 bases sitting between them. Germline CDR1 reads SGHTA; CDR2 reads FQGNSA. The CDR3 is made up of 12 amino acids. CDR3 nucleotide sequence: TGTGCCAGCAGCTATTCTAATTCACCCCTCCACTTT. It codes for CASSYSNSPLHF.

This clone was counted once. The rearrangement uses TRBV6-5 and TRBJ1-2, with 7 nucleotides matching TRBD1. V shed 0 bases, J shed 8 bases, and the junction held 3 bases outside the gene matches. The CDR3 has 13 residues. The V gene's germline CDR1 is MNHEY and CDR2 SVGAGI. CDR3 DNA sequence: TGTGCCAGCAGTTACTCACAGGGGCTCGGCTACACCTTC. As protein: CASSYSQGLGYTF.

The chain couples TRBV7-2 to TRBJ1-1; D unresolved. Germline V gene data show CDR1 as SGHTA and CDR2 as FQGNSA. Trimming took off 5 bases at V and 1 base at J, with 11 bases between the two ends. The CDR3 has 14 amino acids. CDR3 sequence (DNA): TGTGCCAGCAGCCCCCCGACACGGAACACTGAAGCTTTCTTT. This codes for CASSPPTRNTEAFF.

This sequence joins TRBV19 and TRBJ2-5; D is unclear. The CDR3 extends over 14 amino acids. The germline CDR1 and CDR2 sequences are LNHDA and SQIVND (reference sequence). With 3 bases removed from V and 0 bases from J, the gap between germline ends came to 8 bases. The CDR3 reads CASSIELYQETQYF. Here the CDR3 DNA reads TGTGCCAGTAGTATCGAACTGTACCAAGAGACCCAGTACTTC.

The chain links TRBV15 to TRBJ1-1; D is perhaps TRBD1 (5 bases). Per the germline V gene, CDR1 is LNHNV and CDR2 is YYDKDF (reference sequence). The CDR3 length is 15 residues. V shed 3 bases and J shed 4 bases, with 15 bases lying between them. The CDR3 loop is CATSRSPGLGTEAFF. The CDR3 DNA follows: TGTGCCACCAGCAGGAGTCCGGGACTGGGCACTGAAGCTTTCTTT.

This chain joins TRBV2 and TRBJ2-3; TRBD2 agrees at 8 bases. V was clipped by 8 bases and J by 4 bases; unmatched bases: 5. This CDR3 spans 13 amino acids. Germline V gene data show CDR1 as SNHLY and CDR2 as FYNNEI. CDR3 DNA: TGTGCCAGCGCGGCGGGAGGCGCAGATACGCAGTATTTT. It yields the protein CASAAGGADTQYF.

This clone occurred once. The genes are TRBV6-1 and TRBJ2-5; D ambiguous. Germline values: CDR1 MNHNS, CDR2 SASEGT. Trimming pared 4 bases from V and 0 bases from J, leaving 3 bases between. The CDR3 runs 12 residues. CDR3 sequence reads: CASSVYQETQYF. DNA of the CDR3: TGTGCCAGCAGTGTCTACCAAGAGACCCAGTACTTC.

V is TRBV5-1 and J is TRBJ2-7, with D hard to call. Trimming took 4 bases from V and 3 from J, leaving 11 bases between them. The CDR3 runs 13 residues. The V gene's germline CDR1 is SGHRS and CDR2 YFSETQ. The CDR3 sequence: CASSPNMGYEQYF. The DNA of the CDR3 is TGCGCCAGCAGCCCTAACATGGGCTACGAGCAGTACTTC.

CDR3: CASRNKGGASGNTIYF. The CDR3, as DNA: TGTGCCAGTAGGAATAAAGGGGGGGCCTCTGGAAACACCATATATTTT. The genes are TRBV19 and TRBJ1-3; tentatively, D is TRBD1 (6 bases). CDR1 is LNHDA, CDR2 SQIVND, per germline (reference sequence). V was trimmed by 6 bases and J by 0 bases, leaving 15 bases between them. The CDR3 consists of 16 residues.

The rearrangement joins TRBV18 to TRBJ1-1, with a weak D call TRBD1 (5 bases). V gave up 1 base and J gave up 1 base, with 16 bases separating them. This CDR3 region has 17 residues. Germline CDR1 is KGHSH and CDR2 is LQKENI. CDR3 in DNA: TGTGCCAGCTCACCACAATACGGGGCTGTCCAGAACACTGAAGCTTTCTTT. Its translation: CASSPQYGAVQNTEAFF.

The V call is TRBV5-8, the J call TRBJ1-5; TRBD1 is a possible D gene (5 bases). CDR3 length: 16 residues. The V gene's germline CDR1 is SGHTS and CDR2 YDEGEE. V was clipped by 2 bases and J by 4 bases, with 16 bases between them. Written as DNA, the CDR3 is TGTGCCAGCAGCTTTTACAGGAATTCTCTTAATCAGCCCCAGCATTTT. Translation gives CASSFYRNSLNQPQHF. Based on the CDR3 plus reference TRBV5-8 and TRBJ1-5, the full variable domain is EAGVTQSPTHLIKTRGQQATLRCSPISGHTSVYWYQQALGLGLQFLLWYDEGEERNRGNFPPRFSGRQFPNYSSELNVNALELEDSALYLCASSFYRNSLNQPQHFGDGTRLSIL.

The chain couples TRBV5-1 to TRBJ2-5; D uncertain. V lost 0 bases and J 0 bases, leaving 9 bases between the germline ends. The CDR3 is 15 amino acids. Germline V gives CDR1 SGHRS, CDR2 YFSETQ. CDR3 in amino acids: CASSLVGRYQETQYF. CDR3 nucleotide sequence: TGCGCCAGCAGCTTGGTCGGCAGGTACCAAGAGACCCAGTACTTC.

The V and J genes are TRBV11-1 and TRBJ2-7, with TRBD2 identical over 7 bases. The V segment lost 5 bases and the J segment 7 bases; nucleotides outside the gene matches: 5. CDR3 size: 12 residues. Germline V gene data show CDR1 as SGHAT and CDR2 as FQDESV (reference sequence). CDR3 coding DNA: TGTGCCAGCAGCCACGGACTAGAAGAGCAGTACTTC. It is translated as CASSHGLEEQYF.

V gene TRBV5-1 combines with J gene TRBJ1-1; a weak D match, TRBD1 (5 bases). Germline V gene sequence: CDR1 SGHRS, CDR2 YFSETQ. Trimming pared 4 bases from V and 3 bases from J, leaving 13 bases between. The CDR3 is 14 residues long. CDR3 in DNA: TGCGCCAGCAGCCACCGAGAGGGGCACACTGAAGCTTTCTTT. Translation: CASSHREGHTEAFF.

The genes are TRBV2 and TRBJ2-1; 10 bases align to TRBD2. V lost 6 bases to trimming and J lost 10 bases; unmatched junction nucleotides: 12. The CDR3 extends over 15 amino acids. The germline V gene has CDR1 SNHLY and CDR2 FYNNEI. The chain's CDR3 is CASRGSASGSREQFF. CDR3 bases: TGTGCCAGCAGAGGTAGCGCTAGCGGGAGTAGGGAGCAGTTCTTC.

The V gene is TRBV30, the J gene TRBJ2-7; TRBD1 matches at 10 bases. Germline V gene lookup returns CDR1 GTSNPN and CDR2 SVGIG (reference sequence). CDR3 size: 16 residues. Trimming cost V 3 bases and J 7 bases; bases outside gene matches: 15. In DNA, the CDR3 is TGTGCCTGGAGCAAGTCCTTTGACAGGGGGCGGGTGGAGCAGTACTTC. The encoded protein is CAWSKSFDRGRVEQYF.

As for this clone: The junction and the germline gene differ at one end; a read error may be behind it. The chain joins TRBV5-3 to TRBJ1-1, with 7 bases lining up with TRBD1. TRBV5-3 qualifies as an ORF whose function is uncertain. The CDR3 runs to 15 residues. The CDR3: CASSFPTGVEIEAFF. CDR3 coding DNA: TGTGCCAGCAGCTTTCCAACAGGGGTGGAAATTGAAGCTTTCTTT.